This T cell receptor (beta chain) was sequenced during a study of regulatory T cells in long-lasting Graves disease. Study-level points and caveats: TCR diversity in persistent Graves' patients was below that of newly diagnosed ones. Possibly, too few samples lowered accuracy. TRBV28, TRBJ1-2 and TRBJ2-5 were favored in persistent disease. The number of shared public clonotypes was higher in persistent patients (2,741) than new patients (roughly 970).

Time point indicated: persistent/refractory GD, antithyroid drugs over 5 years with positive TRAb. Preparation of the TCR library used RNA extracted from PBMCs. This clonotype was seen repeatedly, ten times or more. Its antigen is still unknown. The CDR3 has 12 amino acids. Deletions cut 6 bases from V and 5 bases from J, with 11 bases between. Looked up from germline, CDR1 is MNHNS and CDR2 is SASEGT. CDR3 regions were amplified by Arm-PCR using iRepertoire HTBI primers to build TCR beta libraries. Each CDR3 protein is one row after TCRdb ran MiXCR on the multiplex PCR reads. The sample lists some 370,000 distinct CDR3 sequences; less than 25% were seen once.

This receptor was identified in a female donor with Graves disease. V usage is TRBV6-1 and J usage is TRBJ2-7, with TRBD2 as a possible D gene (5 bases). Material: peripheral blood mononuclear cells (PBMCs), obtained when the disease was refractory, from a patient treated with antithyroid drugs. CDR3 sequence: CASRAPTNEQYF. In DNA, the CDR3 is TGTGCCAGCAGAGCTCCGACTAACGAGCAGTACTTC.